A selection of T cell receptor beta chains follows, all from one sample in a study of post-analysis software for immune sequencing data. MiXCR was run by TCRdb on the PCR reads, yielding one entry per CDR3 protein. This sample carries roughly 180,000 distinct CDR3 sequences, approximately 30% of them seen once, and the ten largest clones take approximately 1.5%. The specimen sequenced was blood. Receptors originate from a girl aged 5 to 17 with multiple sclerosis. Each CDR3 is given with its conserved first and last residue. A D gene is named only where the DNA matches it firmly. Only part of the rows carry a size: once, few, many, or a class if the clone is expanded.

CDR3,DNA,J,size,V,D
CASSPTNTVGGGGGYTF,TGTGCCAGCAGTCCGACAAACACAGTAGGAGGAGGTGGAGGCTACACCTTC,TRBJ1-2,few,TRBV12-3/TRBV12-4,.
CASSTEDRDPAYEQYF,TGTGCCAGCAGCACTGAGGACAGGGATCCGGCCTACGAGCAGTACTTC,TRBJ2-7,few,TRBV7-9,TRBD1
CASSVGSYYEQYF,TGTGCCAGCAGCGTAGGTAGTTACTACGAGCAGTACTTC,TRBJ2-7,.,TRBV9,.
CASSFSGFTDTQYF,TGTGCCAGCAGCTTCTCGGGGTTCACAGATACGCAGTATTTT,TRBJ2-3,few,TRBV7-9,.
CASSRDSSNSPLHF,TGTGCCAGCAGTCGGGACAGCTCAAATTCACCCCTCCACTTT,TRBJ1-6,.,TRBV12-3/TRBV12-4,TRBD1
CASSPQSGLAGADEQYF,TGTGCCAGCAGTCCTCAAAGCGGACTAGCGGGAGCCGACGAGCAGTACTTC,TRBJ2-7,many,TRBV28,TRBD2
CSSRTGQGADTQYF,TGCAGTTCGAGGACGGGACAGGGGGCAGATACGCAGTATTTT,TRBJ2-3,.,TRBV29-1,TRBD1
CASSLRTSGNTDTQYF,TGTGCCAGCAGTCTCAGGACTAGCGGAAACACAGATACGCAGTATTTT,TRBJ2-3,.,TRBV12-3/TRBV12-4,TRBD2
CASSIGGKETQHF,TGCGCCAGCAGCATTGGGGGTAAAGAGACCCAGCATTTT,TRBJ1-5,once,TRBV5-1,.
CASSFGGNSYEQYF,TGTGCCAGCAGTTTTGGGGGGAACTCCTACGAGCAGTACTTC,TRBJ2-7,.,TRBV28,.
CASSPLSRQASYEQYF,TGTGCCAGCAGCCCCCTAAGCCGACAGGCTTCCTACGAGCAGTACTTC,TRBJ2-7,many,TRBV11-2,.
CASGLAGADTQYF,TGTGCCAGCGGGCTAGCGGGAGCAGATACGCAGTATTTT,TRBJ2-3,many,TRBV6-5,TRBD2
CASRLSGTENTQYF,TGTGCCAGCAGGCTTAGCGGGACAGAGAATACGCAGTATTTT,TRBJ2-3,few,TRBV7-2,.
CASSFEAGGETQYF,TGTGCCAGCAGTTTCGAGGCGGGAGGAGAGACCCAGTACTTC,TRBJ2-5,.,TRBV12-3/TRBV12-4,TRBD2
CSVLRVMNTEAFF,TGCAGCGTCCTCAGGGTCATGAACACTGAAGCTTTCTTT,TRBJ1-1,.,TRBV29-1,.
CAISDEGTSGSNEQYF,TGTGCCATCAGTGATGAGGGGACTAGCGGGAGCAATGAGCAGTACTTC,TRBJ2-7,many,TRBV10-3,TRBD2
CSAHTSGRSADTQYF,TGCAGTGCCCACACTAGCGGGAGAAGTGCAGATACGCAGTATTTT,TRBJ2-3,many,TRBV20-1,TRBD2
CASSEEKARAGRTEAFF,TGTGCCAGCAGTGAAGAGAAGGCAAGGGCTGGGAGGACTGAAGCTTTCTTT,TRBJ1-1,.,TRBV25-1,.
CASSLLGGRAGYGYTF,TGTGCCAGCAGCTTACTAGGAGGCAGGGCCGGCTATGGCTACACCTTC,TRBJ1-2,few,TRBV7-6,.
CASSPTTGVVHEQYF,TGTGCCAGCAGCCCCACGACAGGGGTTGTCCACGAGCAGTACTTC,TRBJ2-7,many,TRBV12-3/TRBV12-4,TRBD1
CASSPRTRFPKGGEQFF,TGTGCCAGCAGCCCCCGGACCCGATTCCCCAAGGGGGGTGAGCAGTTCTTC,TRBJ2-1,many,TRBV11-2,.
CASSHTMNTEAFF,TGTGCCAGCAGCCACACGATGAACACTGAAGCTTTCTTT,TRBJ1-1,.,TRBV14,.
CSARTGTDTQYF,TGCAGTGCTAGGACCGGCACAGATACGCAGTATTTT,TRBJ2-3,.,TRBV20-1,.
CSATQYGRDSVSYEQYF,TGCAGTGCTACACAATATGGCCGGGACAGCGTATCCTACGAGCAGTACTTC,TRBJ2-7,many,TRBV20-1,TRBD1
CASSLGGLEFNEQFF,TGTGCCAGCAGCTTAGGGGGACTAGAGTTCAATGAGCAGTTCTTC,TRBJ2-1,once,TRBV7-9,TRBD2